The next 13 T cell receptor beta chains were all read from a single sample in a study of blood T cell repertoires in COVID-19. Generated by immunoSEQ multiplex PCR, the TCRdb table keeps only in-frame clones and is missing some. The repertoire holds approximately 170,000 clones, with around four fifths as singletons. The sample consisted of PBMCs or T cells enriched from blood (not recorded which). These receptors were obtained from a woman aged 45 to 65 in a cohort exposed to, infected with or recovered from COVID-19 (not recorded which).

This chain joins TRBV28 and TRBJ1-1, with no clear D. This CDR3 region has 13 residues. The germline V gene has CDR1 MDHEN and CDR2 SYDVKM. Trimming took off 3 bases at V and 0 bases at J, with 5 bases between the two ends. The CDR3 sequence: CASSFDLNTEAFF. CDR3 nucleotides: TGTGCCAGCAGTTTCGACTTGAACACTGAAGCTTTCTTT.

The chain uses TRBV10-2 and TRBJ1-1, with a weak D call TRBD1 (5 bases). Looked up from germline, CDR1 is WSHSY and CDR2 is SAAADI. The CDR3 has 15 amino acids. V was cut by 6 bases and J by 4 bases, with 18 bases left in between. CDR3 sequence (DNA): TGCGCCAGCAGGGGCGGGGCGGGCTCGGGCACTGAAGCTTTCTTT. This encodes CASRGGAGSGTEAFF.

This sequence joins TRBV18 and TRBJ2-5; no clear D. Germline values: CDR1 KGHSH, CDR2 LQKENI. This CDR3 contains 13 residues. The germline V and J ends were trimmed by 3 bases and 2 bases, with 7 bases remaining between them. The CDR3 protein is CASSPREQETQYF. The CDR3 region has the DNA TGTGCCAGCTCACCCCGAGAACAAGAGACCCAGTACTTC.

V usage is TRBV11-2 and J usage is TRBJ2-3; 10 bases fit TRBD2. The CDR3 runs 13 residues. CDR1 is SGHAT, CDR2 FQNNGV, per germline. After removal of 11 bases from V and 3 bases from J, the junction contained 5 bases not matched to a gene. CDR3 sequence: CAFGLAATDTQYF. The CDR3 nucleotides are TGTGCCTTCGGACTAGCGGCTACAGATACGCAGTATTTT.

This chain links TRBV4-1 with TRBJ1-2; 7 nucleotides agree with TRBD1. Trimming at V came to 1 base and at J to 3 bases, leaving 8 bases not matched to a gene. The CDR3 runs to 16 residues. Germline values: CDR1 MGHRA, CDR2 YSYEKL. In nucleotides, the CDR3 is TGCGCCAGCAGCCAAGTAGTAGGGGGCATCGACTATGGCTACACCTTC. Residues: CASSQVVGGIDYGYTF.

Concerning this clone: The junction and the germline gene differ at one end; a read error may be behind it. The rearrangement joins TRBV7-2 to TRBJ2-7; perhaps TRBD1 as D (5 bases). CDR1 is SGHTA and CDR2 is FQGNSA in the germline V gene. The CDR3 totals 16 residues. This chain's CDR3 is CASSLGPVGVRDEQYF. CDR3 in DNA: TGTGCCAGCAGTTTAGGCCCAGTAGGGGTTAGGGACGAGCAGTACTTC.

The chain has TRBV11-3 and TRBJ2-7; maybe TRBD2 (6 bases). Germline V gives CDR1 SGHNT, CDR2 YENEEA. The CDR3 contains 13 residues. Trimming took 4 bases from V and 6 from J, leaving 13 bases between them. The CDR3 protein is CASSYGEGGEQYF. Written as DNA, the CDR3 is TGTGCCAGCAGCTACGGCGAGGGAGGCGAGCAGTACTTC.

This clone has just one count. The chain combines TRBV7-3 with TRBJ2-2, with a weak D call TRBD2 (6 bases). Trimming cost V 4 bases and J 2 bases, with 14 bases left between them. The CDR3 extends over 16 amino acids. CDR1 is SGHTA and CDR2 is FQGTGA in the germline V gene. CDR3 coding DNA: TGTGCCAGCAGCTCCCGTCCGGGAGTCAACACCGGGGAGCTGTTTTTT. Protein: CASSSRPGVNTGELFF.

This chain uses TRBV4-1 with TRBJ2-5; TRBD2 agrees at 13 bases. V gave up 2 bases and J gave up 2 bases; unmatched junction bases: 2. The germline V gene has CDR1 MGHRA and CDR2 YSYEKL. The CDR3 length is 16 residues. This CDR3 reads CASSQLGLAGQETQYF. CDR3 DNA sequence: TGCGCCAGCAGCCAACTGGGACTAGCGGGGCAAGAGACCCAGTACTTC.

This clone has a handful of counts. This CDR3 reads CASRLGQGSGYTF. DNA of the CDR3: TGTGCCAGCAGACTGGGACAGGGGAGTGGCTACACCTTC. The chain couples TRBV6-5 to TRBJ1-2, with 10 bases lining up with TRBD1. V was clipped by 6 bases and J by 7 bases; unmatched bases: 5. The CDR3 is 13 residues long. Germline V CDR1 and CDR2: MNHEY, SVGAGI.

This rearrangement joins TRBV5-8 to TRBJ2-2; no clear D. V lost 4 bases and J lost 6, with 10 bases in between. The CDR3 has 13 amino acids. The germline V gene has CDR1 SGHTS and CDR2 YDEGEE. As DNA, the CDR3 is TGTGCCAGCAGCCCCGACTGGTCCGGGGAGCTGTTTTTT. Translation: CASSPDWSGELFF.

The chain is built from TRBV6-5 and TRBJ2-7; possibly TRBD1 for D (6 bases). The germline V gene encodes CDR1 MNHEY and CDR2 SVGAGI. The CDR3 is made up of 14 amino acids. V shed 6 bases and J shed 3 bases, with 15 bases lying between them. CDR3 sequence: CASSSGDTLYEQYF. DNA for the CDR3: TGTGCCAGCAGCTCAGGGGACACCCTCTACGAGCAGTACTTC.

CDR3 in amino acids: CASSFVSGGTEAFF. The CDR3, as DNA: TGTGCCAGCAGTTTCGTCTCCGGCGGCACTGAAGCTTTCTTT. This chain connects TRBV27 to TRBJ1-1; unclear D gene. Germline lookup yields CDR1 MNHEY and CDR2 SMNVEV (reference sequence). This CDR3 comprises 14 residues. V was cut by 3 bases and J by 4 bases, with 12 bases left in between.